Listed below are T cell receptor beta chains from one sample, sequenced in a study of regulatory T cells in long-lasting Graves disease. TCRdb re-derived calls from the multiplex PCR reads in MiXCR, one entry per CDR3 protein. The data contain roughly 430,000 distinct CDR3 sequences, roughly 17% of them singletons. The same sample was also used in a study of T cells in Graves' hyperthyroidism and ophthalmopathy.

The sequences come from peripheral blood mononuclear cells (PBMCs), collected at new diagnosis, from a patient treated with antithyroid drugs. The receptors derive from a woman in her 30s with Graves disease. The CDR3 runs from the conserved cysteine through the conserved F or W. A D gene is named only where the DNA matches it firmly. Some rows have no size entry. The others give once, few or many, or a class for an expanded clone.

d_gene | j_gene | abundance | v_gene | CDR3aa | CDR3nt
NA | TRBJ2-7 | few | TRBV28 | CASSPGVEYEQYF | TGTGCCAGCAGCCCGGGCGTAGAGTACGAGCAGTACTTC
NA | TRBJ1-2 | NA | TRBV29-1 | CSAEDAGSGGYTF | TGCAGCGCCGAGGATGCAGGGTCCGGGGGCTACACCTTC
TRBD2 | TRBJ2-7 | many | TRBV4-1 | CASSLSGRDEQYF | TGCGCCAGCAGCCTCAGCGGGAGGGACGAGCAGTACTTC
NA | TRBJ1-2 | NA | TRBV10-3 | CAIAGAQMNGYTF | TGTGCCATAGCAGGGGCGCAAATGAATGGCTACACCTTC
NA | TRBJ2-7 | many | TRBV6-9 | CASSYGEQFYEQYF | TGTGCCAGCAGTTACGGTGAACAGTTCTACGAGCAGTACTTC
NA | TRBJ2-5 | NA | TRBV28 | CASSLLVSGGAQYF | TGTGCCAGCAGTTTACTCGTTTCAGGGGGGGCCCAGTACTTC
NA | TRBJ2-7 | many | TRBV12-3/TRBV12-4 | CASSITSLSLVYEQYF | TGTGCCAGCAGTATAACTAGCTTGTCACTTGTCTACGAGCAGTACTTC
TRBD2 | TRBJ2-1 | few | TRBV11-3 | CASSASGGMNNEQFF | TGTGCCAGCAGCGCTAGCGGGGGCATGAACAATGAGCAGTTCTTC
NA | TRBJ1-4 | NA | TRBV10-3 | CAISGPWAENEKLFF | TGTGCCATCAGTGGACCCTGGGCCGAAAATGAAAAACTGTTTTTT
TRBD1 | TRBJ1-3 | many | TRBV10-3 | CAISDGGTVPGNTIYF | TGTGCCATCAGTGATGGGGGGACAGTCCCTGGAAACACCATATATTTT
TRBD1 | TRBJ1-5 | NA | TRBV14 | CASSQGTGGNQPQHF | TGTGCCAGCAGCCAGGGGACAGGGGGCAATCAGCCCCAGCATTTT
TRBD1 | TRBJ1-1 | NA | TRBV29-1 | CSARAGTARTEAFF | TGCAGCGCTAGGGCCGGGACAGCGAGGACTGAAGCTTTCTTT
TRBD1 | TRBJ1-5 | many | TRBV6-1 | CASNPRGAGGALQPQHF | TGTGCCAGCAACCCGAGGGGGGCAGGGGGCGCTTTACAGCCCCAGCATTTT
NA | TRBJ1-6 | NA | TRBV28 | CASSLTGVSSPLHF | TGTGCCAGCAGCTTAACCGGGGTCAGTTCACCCCTCCACTTT
NA | TRBJ1-1 | NA | TRBV30 | CAGGRSPEAFF | TGTGCCGGTGGGCGTTCCCCCGAAGCTTTCTTT
TRBD2 | TRBJ2-1 | few | TRBV29-1 | CSVAGREGYNVQFF | TGCAGCGTTGCGGGGCGGGAGGGATACAATGTGCAGTTCTTC
TRBD2 | TRBJ2-3 | many | TRBV20-1 | CSAPRGTSGTDTQYF | TGCAGTGCGCCTAGGGGGACTAGCGGCACAGATACGCAGTATTTT
NA | TRBJ2-2 | many | TRBV11-1 | CASSLNPGELFF | TGTGCCAGCAGCTTGAATCCCGGGGAGCTGTTTTTT
NA | TRBJ2-7 | many | TRBV28 | CASRGLHPKSYEQYF | TGTGCCAGCAGGGGACTCCATCCCAAGAGCTACGAGCAGTACTTC
TRBD1 | TRBJ1-6 | few | TRBV27 | CASGRTGQFSPLHF | TGTGCCAGCGGAAGGACAGGTCAATTTTCACCCCTCCACTTT
TRBD2 | TRBJ2-3 | few | TRBV5-1 | CASRTSGTTTDTQYF | TGCGCCAGCAGGACTAGCGGGACTACCACAGATACGCAGTATTTT
NA | TRBJ1-2 | many | TRBV12-3/TRBV12-4 | CASRVGLANYGYTF | TGTGCCAGCAGAGTAGGACTGGCTAACTATGGCTACACCTTC
NA | TRBJ1-6 | few | TRBV2 | CASREEANSPLHF | TGTGCCAGCAGGGAAGAGGCAAATTCACCCCTCCACTTT
NA | TRBJ2-2 | many | TRBV6-1 | CASSEVDPNTGELFF | TGTGCCAGCAGTGAAGTAGATCCGAACACCGGGGAGCTGTTTTTT
TRBD1 | TRBJ2-7 | few | TRBV12-3/TRBV12-4 | CASSFLGLLMGQGAREQYF | TGTGCCAGCAGTTTTTTAGGTCTATTAATGGGACAGGGGGCGAGGGAGCAGTACTTC
NA | TRBJ1-5 | NA | TRBV7-3 | CASSLQGGGDQPQHF | TGTGCCAGCAGCTTACAGGGAGGAGGGGATCAGCCCCAGCATTTT
NA | TRBJ1-1 | NA | TRBV4-1 | CASSRTRLMNTEAFF | TGCGCCAGCAGCCGGACGAGGTTAATGAACACTGAAGCTTTCTTT
NA | TRBJ2-3 | NA | TRBV10-3 | CAISGSDVGSTDTQYF | TGTGCCATCAGCGGCTCCGATGTGGGGAGCACAGATACGCAGTATTTT
TRBD2 | TRBJ2-1 | NA | TRBV11-2 | CASSFGGTSGIYNNEQFF | TGTGCCAGCAGCTTCGGCGGGACTAGCGGGATTTATAACAATGAGCAGTTCTTC
NA | TRBJ1-2 | few | TRBV6-1 | CASRGSGLDGYTF | TGTGCCAGCCGGGGGAGTGGTTTAGATGGCTACACCTTC
NA | TRBJ1-5 | NA | TRBV2 | CASDAAFSGPQHF | TGTGCCAGCGACGCGGCTTTCTCCGGGCCCCAGCATTTT
TRBD1 | TRBJ1-2 | NA | TRBV7-2 | CASSLGQENYGYTF | TGTGCCAGCAGCTTGGGACAGGAGAACTATGGCTACACCTTC
NA | TRBJ1-5 | many | TRBV7-7 | CASSLGMGQPQHF | TGTGCTAGCAGCTTAGGGATGGGACAGCCCCAGCATTTT
TRBD1 | TRBJ1-2 | few | TRBV3-1 | CASSLFRDRAFYGYTF | TGTGCCAGCAGCCTTTTCCGGGACAGGGCGTTCTATGGCTACACCTTC
NA | TRBJ2-1 | NA | TRBV4-1 | CASSREGSYNEQFF | TGCGCCAGCAGCCGAGAAGGCTCCTACAATGAGCAGTTCTTC
NA | TRBJ1-4 | NA | TRBV7-9 | CASSLFLWPANEKLFF | TGTGCCAGCAGCTTATTCTTGTGGCCGGCTAATGAAAAACTGTTTTTT
NA | TRBJ1-5 | NA | TRBV20-1 | CSARDRQHSNQPQHF | TGCAGTGCTAGAGATCGACAGCATAGCAATCAGCCCCAGCATTTT
TRBD1 | TRBJ1-1 | many | TRBV18 | CASSPGQGADNTEAFF | TGTGCCAGCTCACCGGGACAGGGGGCTGATAACACTGAAGCTTTCTTT
NA | TRBJ2-7 | many | TRBV12-3/TRBV12-4 | CASRGNTYEQYF | TGTGCCAGCAGGGGCAACACCTACGAGCAGTACTTC
TRBD2 | TRBJ2-7 | many | TRBV13 | CASSWRGAYEQYF | TGTGCCAGCAGCTGGCGGGGGGCCTACGAGCAGTACTTC
NA | TRBJ2-2 | many | TRBV24-1 | CATNFRPRGVGTGELFF | TGTGCCACCAACTTCAGACCGAGGGGGGTGGGCACCGGGGAGCTGTTTTTT
NA | TRBJ2-1 | few | TRBV5-1 | CASSLQRFIYNEQFF | TGCGCCAGCAGCTTACAGCGGTTTATCTACAATGAGCAGTTCTTC
NA | TRBJ1-2 | few | TRBV7-9 | CASPEGGEASNPTNGYTF | TGTGCCAGCCCGGAGGGGGGAGAAGCCTCAAATCCAACTAATGGCTACACCTTC
TRBD1 | TRBJ1-1 | many | TRBV11-2 | CASIPTGTGSFLENTEAFF | TGTGCCAGCATCCCTACCGGGACAGGGTCTTTTCTGGAAAACACTGAAGCTTTCTTT
NA | TRBJ2-7 | NA | TRBV20-1 | CSARGLISSYEQYF | TGCAGTGCTAGAGGACTCATCAGCTCCTACGAGCAGTACTTC
NA | TRBJ2-7 | many | TRBV6-5 | CASSYIRGYEQYF | TGTGCCAGCAGTTACATCCGCGGCTACGAGCAGTACTTC
NA | TRBJ1-5 | NA | TRBV27 | CASSPLGQSQHF | TGTGCCAGCAGTCCTCTCGGTCAGTCCCAGCATTTT
NA | TRBJ2-3 | many | TRBV7-8 | CASSLADSGNTDTQYF | TGTGCCAGCAGCTTAGCGGACAGCGGTAACACAGATACGCAGTATTTT
TRBD2 | TRBJ2-1 | NA | TRBV6-1 | CASSDSGTSHNEQFF | TGTGCCAGCAGTGATTCCGGGACTAGCCATAATGAGCAGTTCTTC
TRBD2 | TRBJ2-7 | many | TRBV2 | CASSRAERGAYEQYF | TGTGCCAGCAGTCGAGCCGAGCGGGGGGCCTACGAGCAGTACTTC
TRBD2 | TRBJ2-3 | NA | TRBV28 | CASSTRTSGRIRTDTQYF | TGTGCCAGCAGTACAAGGACTAGCGGGAGAATTCGGACAGATACGCAGTATTTT
TRBD1 | TRBJ1-4 | few | TRBV28 | CASTLDRGKLFF | TGTGCCAGCACTCTCGACAGGGGTAAACTGTTTTTT
NA | TRBJ1-5 | NA | TRBV28 | CASSPEWGGGQPQHF | TGTGCCAGCAGCCCGGAATGGGGAGGAGGTCAGCCCCAGCATTTT
TRBD1 | TRBJ1-2 | many | TRBV18 | CASSPLGGVGYTF | TGTGCCAGCTCACCCCTAGGGGGCGTGGGCTACACCTTC
NA | TRBJ1-2 | many | TRBV27 | CASRGMGYYGYTF | TGTGCCAGCAGGGGGATGGGATACTATGGCTACACCTTC
NA | TRBJ2-5 | few | TRBV15 | CATSRDRRGRLETQYF | TGTGCCACCAGCAGAGATAGGCGGGGAAGGTTAGAGACCCAGTACTTC
NA | TRBJ1-4 | NA | TRBV27 | CASRRLGKNEKLFF | TGTGCCAGCAGAAGACTGGGGAAAAATGAAAAACTGTTTTTT